This T cell receptor (beta chain) was sequenced in a study of T cells in Graves' hyperthyroidism and ophthalmopathy. In this sample, this clonotype turned up many times. Its specificity is not known. There are 15 residues in the CDR3. From germline, CDR1 is MDHEN and CDR2 SYDVKM. The V end lost 0 bases, the J end lost 7 bases, and 10 bases lay between the germline ends. RNA transcripts yielded amplified TCR beta CDR3 regions. Initially, a first-round RT-PCR of the TCR CDR3 employed the HTBI primer set. TCRdb called the multiplex PCR reads again in MiXCR, with one record for every CDR3 protein. The sample contains 250,000 to 400,000 distinct CDR3 sequences, roughly 13% of which appear only once. General study points: Blood shared most expanded thyroid clonotypes above 0.001.

Patients showing uncontrolled infection, other autoimmune disease, pregnancy or lactation were ineligible. This clonotype was obtained from a woman aged 40 to 50 with Graves' ophthalmopathy. The chain joins TRBV28 to TRBJ1-6, with D unresolved. The sample consisted of blood. The CDR3 loop is CASSLWTLRNSPLHF. DNA of the CDR3: TGTGCCAGCAGTTTATGGACGTTACGAAATTCACCCCTCCACTTT. The full variable domain, completed using reference TRBV28 and TRBJ1-6, is DVKVTQSSRYLVKRTGEKVFLECVQDMDHENMFWYRQDPGLGLRLIYFSYDVKMKEKGDIPEGYSVSREKKERFSLILESASTNQTSMYLCASSLWTLRNSPLHFGNGTRLTVT.